This TCR beta chain was observed in a study of T cells in Graves' hyperthyroidism and ophthalmopathy. This clonotype occurred a few times. The CDR3 sequence is 17 residues long. Germline V lookup: CDR1 LNHDA, CDR2 SQIVND (reference sequence). V shed 1 base and J 6 bases; nucleotides not matched to a gene: 13. The investigators amplified TCR beta CDR3 regions from RNA transcripts. First-round RT-PCR targeting the TCR CDR3 was performed with the HTBI primer set. TCRdb analysed the multiplex PCR reads with MiXCR anew, one entry per CDR3 protein. The sample records fewer than 350,000 distinct CDR3 sequences, 13% being singletons.

The sequencing sample was made of blood. The TCR was taken from a woman aged 25 to 39 with Graves' hyperthyroidism that later progressed to Graves' ophthalmopathy. J is TRBJ2-3 and V is TRBV19, with 7 bases fitting TRBD2. CDR3 bases: TGTGCCAGTAGTATAGGGGGGGGATCTATCAGGGCGGATACGCAGTATTTT. It is translated as CASSIGGGSIRADTQYF.